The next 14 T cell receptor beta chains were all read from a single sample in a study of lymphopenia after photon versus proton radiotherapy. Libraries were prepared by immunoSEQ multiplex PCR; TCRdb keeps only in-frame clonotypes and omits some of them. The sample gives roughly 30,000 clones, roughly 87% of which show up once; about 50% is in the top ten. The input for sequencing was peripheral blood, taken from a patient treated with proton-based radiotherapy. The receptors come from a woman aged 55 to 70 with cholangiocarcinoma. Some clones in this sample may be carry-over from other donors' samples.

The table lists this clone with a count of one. The CDR3 region is CSVRQASGANVLTF. The CDR3 DNA follows: TGCAGCGTTAGACAGGCCTCTGGGGCCAACGTCCTGACTTTC. V and J are TRBV29-1 and TRBJ2-6; maybe TRBD1 (6 bases). CDR1 and CDR2 (germline): SQVTM, ANQGSEA. The CDR3 contains 14 residues. Trimming shortened V by 5 bases and J by 0 bases, and 8 bases separated the two germline ends.

CDR3 loop: CASGDREDKNIQYF. Here the CDR3 DNA reads TGCGCCAGCGGGGACAGGGAGGACAAAAACATTCAGTACTTC. The J gene is TRBJ2-4, the V gene TRBV5-1; 9 bases map to TRBD1. Per germline, CDR1 SGHRS and CDR2 YFSETQ. The trim removed 7 bases at V and 3 bases at J, leaving 5 bases unmatched. The CDR3 runs to 14 residues. The full variable domain, completed using reference TRBV5-1 and TRBJ2-4, is KAGVTQTPRYLIKTRGQQVTLSCSPISGHRSVSWYQQTPGQGLQFLFEYFSETQRNKGNFPGRFSGRQFSNSRSEMNVSTLELGDSALYLCASGDREDKNIQYFGAGTRLSVL.

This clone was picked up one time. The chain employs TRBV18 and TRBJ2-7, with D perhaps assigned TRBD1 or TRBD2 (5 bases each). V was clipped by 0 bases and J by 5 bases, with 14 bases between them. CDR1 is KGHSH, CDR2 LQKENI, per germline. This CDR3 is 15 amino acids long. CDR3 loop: CASSPPGPNRHEQYF. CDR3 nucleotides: TGTGCCAGCTCACCACCGGGACCCAACCGCCACGAGCAGTACTTC. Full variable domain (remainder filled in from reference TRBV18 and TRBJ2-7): NAGVMQNPRHLVRRRGQEARLRCSPMKGHSHVYWYRQLPEEGLKFMVYLQKENIIDESGMPKERFSAEFPKEGPSILRIQQVVRGDSAAYFCASSPPGPNRHEQYFGPGTRLTVT.

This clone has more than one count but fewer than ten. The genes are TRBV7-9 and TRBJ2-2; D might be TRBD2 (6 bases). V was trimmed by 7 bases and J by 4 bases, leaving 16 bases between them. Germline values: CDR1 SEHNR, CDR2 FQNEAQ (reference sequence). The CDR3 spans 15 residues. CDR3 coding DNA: TGTGCCAGCACCGGCGGGCTAGCGCGCACCGGGGAGCTGTTTTTT. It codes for CASTGGLARTGELFF.

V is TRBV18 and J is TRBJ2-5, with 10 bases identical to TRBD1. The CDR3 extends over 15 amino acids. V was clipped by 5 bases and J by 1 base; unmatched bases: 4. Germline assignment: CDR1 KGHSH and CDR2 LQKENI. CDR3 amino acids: CASSRQGASQETQYF. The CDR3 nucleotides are TGTGCCAGCTCAAGACAGGGGGCTTCCCAAGAGACCCAGTACTTC.

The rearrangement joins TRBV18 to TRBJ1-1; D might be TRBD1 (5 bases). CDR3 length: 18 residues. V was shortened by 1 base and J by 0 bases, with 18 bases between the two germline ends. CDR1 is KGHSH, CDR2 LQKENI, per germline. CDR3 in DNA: TGTGCCAGCTCACCACGTAAGGGACGGGAGGTTATGAACACTGAAGCTTTCTTT. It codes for CASSPRKGREVMNTEAFF. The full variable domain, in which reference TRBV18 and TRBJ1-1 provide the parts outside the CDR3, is NAGVMQNPRHLVRRRGQEARLRCSPMKGHSHVYWYRQLPEEGLKFMVYLQKENIIDESGMPKERFSAEFPKEGPSILRIQQVVRGDSAAYFCASSPRKGREVMNTEAFFGQGTRLTVV.

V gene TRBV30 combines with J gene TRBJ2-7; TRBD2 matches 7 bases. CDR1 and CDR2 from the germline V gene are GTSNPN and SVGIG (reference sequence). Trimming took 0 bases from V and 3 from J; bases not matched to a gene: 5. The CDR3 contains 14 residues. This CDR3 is CAWSVPGRSYEQYF. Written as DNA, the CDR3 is TGTGCCTGGAGTGTACCCGGGAGGAGCTACGAGCAGTACTTC.

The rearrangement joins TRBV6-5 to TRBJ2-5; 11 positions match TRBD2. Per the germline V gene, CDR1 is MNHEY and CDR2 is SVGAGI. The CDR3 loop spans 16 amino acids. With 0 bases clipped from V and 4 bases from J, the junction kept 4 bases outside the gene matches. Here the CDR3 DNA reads TGTGCCAGCAGTTACTCGGCTAGCGGGAGGACAGAGACCCAGTACTTC. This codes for CASSYSASGRTETQYF.

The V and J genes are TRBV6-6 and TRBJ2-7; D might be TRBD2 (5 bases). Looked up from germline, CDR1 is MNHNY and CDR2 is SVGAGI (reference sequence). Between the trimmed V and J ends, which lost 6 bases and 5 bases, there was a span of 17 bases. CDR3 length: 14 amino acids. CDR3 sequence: CASSQPGGHDEQYF. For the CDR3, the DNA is TGTGCCAGCAGCCAACCGGGCGGGCACGACGAGCAGTACTTC.

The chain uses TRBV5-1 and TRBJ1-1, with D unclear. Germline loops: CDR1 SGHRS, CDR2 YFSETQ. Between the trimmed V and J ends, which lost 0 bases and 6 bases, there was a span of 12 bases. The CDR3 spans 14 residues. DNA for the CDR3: TGCGCCAGCAGCTTGGATAGTACAACCCCTGAAGCTTTCTTT. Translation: CASSLDSTTPEAFF.

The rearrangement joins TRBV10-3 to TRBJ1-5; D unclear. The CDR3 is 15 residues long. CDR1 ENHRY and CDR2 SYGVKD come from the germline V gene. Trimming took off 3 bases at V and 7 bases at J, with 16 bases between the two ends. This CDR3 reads CAISDSGLSGQPQHF. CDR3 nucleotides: TGTGCCATCAGTGACTCCGGGTTAAGCGGGCAGCCCCAGCATTTT.

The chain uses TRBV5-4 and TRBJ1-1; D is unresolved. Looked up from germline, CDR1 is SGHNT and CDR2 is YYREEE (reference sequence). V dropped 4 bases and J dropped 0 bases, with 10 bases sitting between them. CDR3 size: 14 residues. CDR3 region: CASSLSNMNTEAFF. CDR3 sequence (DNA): TGTGCCAGCAGCCTCTCTAACATGAACACTGAAGCTTTCTTT.

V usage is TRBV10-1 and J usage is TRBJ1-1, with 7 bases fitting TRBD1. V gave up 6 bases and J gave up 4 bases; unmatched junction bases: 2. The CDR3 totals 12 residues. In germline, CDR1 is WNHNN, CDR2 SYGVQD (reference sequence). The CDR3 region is CASRRQGTEAFF. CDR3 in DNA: TGCGCCAGCAGAAGACAGGGCACTGAAGCTTTCTTT.

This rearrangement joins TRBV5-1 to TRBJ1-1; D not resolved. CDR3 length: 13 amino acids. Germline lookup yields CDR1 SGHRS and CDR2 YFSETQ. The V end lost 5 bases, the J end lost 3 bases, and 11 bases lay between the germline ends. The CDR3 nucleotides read TGCGCCAGCAGGGTTGGCTCGTACACTGAAGCTTTCTTT. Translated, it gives CASRVGSYTEAFF.